This record concerns one T cell receptor (beta chain) sequence. Its antigen is not yet known. Nothing much larger sits one base from this clone, and base qualities are not available. The CDR3 has 18 amino acids, counting the end cysteine and phenylalanine. The entry retains the CDR3 DNA only, 54 bases that are in frame from base 1. Receptors were amplified or captured by the immunoSEQ multiplex PCR assay. The multiplex PCR relied on a mix of 60 forward primers for TCR Vbeta segments and 13 reverse primers for TCR Jbeta segments. A multiplex PCR assay on genomic DNA amplified the CDR3 region of rearranged TCR beta genes. The amplified TCR beta libraries were sequenced on the Illumina HiSeq System as 87-base-pair reads. The authors' analysis ran thus. A later analysis tallied about 77 million unique TCR beta chains across the roughly 610 repertoires, and approximately 12 million of those chains were shared by two or more donors. To remove PCR and sequencing errors, raw reads were error-corrected and collapsed into unique sequences using a nearest-neighbor algorithm that merged closely related sequences. To assign V, D and J gene segments, CDR3 sequences were aligned to IMGT reference sequences. For a sequence to be retained, at least a six-nucleotide match to both a V gene segment and a J gene segment was required. Rearrangements were called productive when the CDR3 lacked stop codons and stayed in frame with V and J; all others were non-productive. Following IMGT convention, CDR3 was defined as the stretch from the second conserved V-encoded cysteine to the conserved J-encoded phenylalanine. The earlier analysis of about 640 of the donors excluded any sequence lacking an unambiguous match to a single V gene segment. In an earlier analysis of approximately 590 of the donors, a V segment was called functional when productive rearrangements were above 56.7%, and segregating when the standard deviation between donors exceeded 5%. To diagnose cytomegalovirus status from the catalog of TCR beta chain sequences, a statistical classification framework was built. V and J gene assignment, in a later analysis, came from comparing TCR nucleotide sequences with IMGT/GENE-DB human TR gene sequences. Using the TCRdist pipeline, a later analysis assigned CDR3 sequences along with most-parsimonious VDJ recombination scenarios. In a later analysis, each TCR beta chain was defined by its CDR3 amino acid sequence together with its V-gene family, and reads lacking a unique V-gene family were excluded. A later analysis removed several hundred highly shared, low-generation-probability nucleotide sequences to deal with suspected cross-contamination and a sequencing artifact. In a later analysis, a clonal expansion index for each public chain was calculated from normalized within-repertoire ranks of inferred template counts. In a later analysis, generation probabilities were computed with a VDJ recombination model fitted to out-of-frame rearrangements, and the resulting probabilities were checked against IGoR. In a later analysis, TCR-TCR, TCR-HLA and TCR-CMV co-occurrence was scored with hypergeometric tests, and a repertoire-size bias correction was applied to TCR pairs. False discovery rates were estimated in a later analysis by permuting HLA or CMV assignments 20 times. In a later analysis, co-occurring TCRs were grouped using DBSCAN, with TCRdist sequence similarity added in when clustering inside HLA-allele-positive subsets. Repertoires with fewer than 30,000 or more than 120,000 public chains were left out of co-occurrence clustering, as were five repertoires with anomalous nucleotide sharing. TCRdb obtained this table from immuneACCESS and retained in-frame rearrangements with V and J assigned. These tables miss some clones; where compared with another copy, unresolved V genes account for less than half of the shortfall, and the remainder is unexplained. D and trimming come from the DNA, and the V and J calls and clone size come from that table. The sample table lists around 150,000 clones, roughly 78% of them with a count of one. The ten biggest clones cover approximately 6.9% of the sample.

These data belong to a study of cytomegalovirus exposure and HLA in healthy donors (dated by TCRdb to the late 2010s). With respect to the entire study: An earlier analysis of roughly 630 of the donors reported 250 to 350 Gb of sequence data and more than 90 million unique TCR beta sequences from 150 million to 200 million T cells. Approximately 330 gigabases of sequencing data and roughly 80 million unique TCR sequences made up an early release that covered about 640 HLA-typed donors. The genetic ancestry cluster associated with self-reported Caucasian donors included 65% to 90% of the 398 genotyped donors. The study aimed to test whether signatures of past pathogen exposure could be identified by cataloging public T cell receptors. Using immunosequencing, the study profiled T cell repertoires from fewer than 850 subjects and related those repertoires to cytomegalovirus serostatus. Besides the first cohort of more than 650 subjects, a separate validation cohort made up of around 120 different subjects was used. The study combined high-throughput TCR immunosequencing, statistical association of individual TCRs with disease status, and machine learning to predict cytomegalovirus infection status. A later analysis re-analyzed previously published TCR beta repertoires from 550 to 700 donors and added high-resolution HLA genotyping to study TCR occurrence patterns. Rather than using new phenotypic data, the later analysis identified candidate immune exposures from TCR beta sequences and from how often those sequences occurred across donors. An earlier analysis of fewer than 700 of the donors applied high-throughput TCR beta sequencing to assess whether each TCR beta V gene segment acted as functional or pseudogenic. Donor age, sex, ethnicity and CMV serostatus were compiled alongside the repertoire data. In a later genetic analysis, genome-wide SNP genotypes for about three fifths of the roughly 670 donors were used, and that subset was treated as a discovery cohort. Every discovery cohort repertoire had been produced on one sequencing platform. Both class I and class II loci were covered by HLA typing, at four-digit resolution. Typing coverage varied by locus: roughly 620-640 donors for A, B, C, DRB1 and DQB1; under 550 for DQA1; some 610 for DPA1; roughly 450 for DPB1. Four or five DR-DQ haplotypes were handled as single units for association and clustering because linkage in the cohort was strong. Across around 400 genotyped donors of the cohort, an average of approximately 220,000 unique TCR beta nucleotide sequences per donor were sequenced, and around 19% of those sequences were non-productive.

The cohort comprised more than 550 healthy bone marrow donors. All cohort members were sampled while nominally healthy, although unrecorded immune exposures were likely present. The donor tested CMV seropositive, placing the donor among the 289 seropositive members of the cohort. Every donor gave a peripheral blood sample, and the peripheral blood mononuclear cells from that sample were used for TCR beta sequencing. Genomic DNA was extracted from the blood cell samples with the Qiagen DNeasy Blood Extraction Kit. The study at large found these results: A further reported finding was that TCR beta sequences accurately predicted the HLA-A and HLA-B alleles for most subjects in the first cohort. A later analysis found that TCR association rates varied across HLA loci, with DRB1 alleles showing the most associated TCRs and HLA-C alleles the fewest. In a later genetic analysis, fewer N-insertions in productive TCRs were reported among donors in an Asian-associated ancestry cluster than the roughly 640-donor mean. Immune exposure information for the cohort was limited to CMV serostatus. In this cohort, only TCR beta chains were sequenced, and detectable features were limited by the absence of alpha or paired-chain data. A later genetic analysis associated a missense DCLRE1C variant with V-gene and J-gene trimming of TCR beta chains, and an independent cohort replicated the association. In a later analysis, most CMV-associated TCR beta chains were found to appear HLA-restricted, with HLA associations seemingly driven largely by CMV exposure. Across donors, most TCR sequences were observed very rarely, whereas some public TCRs were present in many individuals. Because the 87-base-pair reads could not distinguish some IMGT-functional V segments, including TRBV6-2 and TRBV6-3, those segments were excluded. A group of highly shared sequence variants was considered likely to be a technical artifact of the sequencing pipeline. In an earlier analysis of under 600 of the donors, most TCR beta V segments were observed in productive rearrangements about 87% or about 30% of the time, broadly matching IMGT annotations. In the study, approximately 160 TCR beta chains were listed as associated with cytomegalovirus. About 15 rarely observed V segments, including chromosome 9 orphons, were excluded from the earlier analysis of almost 600 of the donors because counts were too low. Compared with equally common non-associated chains, HLA-associated TCR beta chains in a later analysis were more clonally expanded and had lower generation probabilities. The classifier was reported to diagnose cytomegalovirus status with high specificity and sensitivity in both the original and validation cohorts. Because HLA typing was unavailable for some donors at each locus, only the typed subset was used in association tests. In vitro tests confirmed that a few of the cytomegalovirus-associated TCR beta chains recognize cytomegalovirus antigens. At a false discovery rate of 0.05, a later analysis linked some 18,000 TCR beta sequences to specific HLA alleles. The authors suggested that the approach could potentially be generalized to other disease states and immunological phenotypes. Correlated functional status among segregating V segments might reflect linkage disequilibrium, but an unknown experimental factor could not be ruled out. The presence/absence analyses assumed that sequencing depth was roughly uniform across donors, and that assumption may not be true. In a later analysis, several top co-occurrence clusters were reported to appear linked to parvovirus B19, influenza, CMV and Epstein-Barr virus. When HLA alleles, especially DR and DQ, strongly co-occurred, TCR associations were difficult to assign to individual alleles.

The sequenced material came from PBMCs. This chain joins TRBV21-1 to TRBJ1-5; the listed D gene, TRBD1, was not tested against the DNA. TRBV21-1 is a documented pseudogene. This TCR was recovered from a man aged 40-49 years in good health and CMV-seropositive. The DNA reads TGTGCCAGCAGCCCTTCTTCGCAAGGGGGACAGGCCTATCAGCCCCAGCATTTT. This gives the protein CASSPSSQGGQAYQPQHF.